What follows are 9 T cell receptor beta chains derived from one specimen sequenced in a study of identical twins. From the 5' RACE reads, TCRdb called clonotypes with MiXCR, one entry per CDR3 protein. The sample shows about 390,000 distinct CDR3 sequences, approximately 10% of them seen only once. Input material: naive T cells sorted from blood. The receptors come from a woman between 45 and 60 years old in good health.

The chain joins TRBV7-7 to TRBJ2-7; 7 nucleotides line up with TRBD1. Germline loops: CDR1 SSHAT, CDR2 FNYEAQ (reference sequence). V lost 0 bases, J lost 0 bases, and 2 bases stayed unmatched. This CDR3 spans 15 amino acids. CDR3 sequence (DNA): TGTGCCAGCAGCTTAGCTGGGACAGACTCCTACGAGCAGTACGTC. It codes for CASSLAGTDSYEQYV.

This clonotype was found a few times. In DNA form, the CDR3 reads TGTGCTAGTGGTCCCGGGACAGGAGGACTTCTCGAGCAGTTCTTC. It codes for CASGPGTGGLLEQFF. J is TRBJ2-1 and V is TRBV12-5; TRBD1 matches at 8 bases. V shed 5 bases and J 10 bases; nucleotides not matched to a gene: 13. The germline gives CDR1 LGHNT, CDR2 FRNRAP. The CDR3 runs 15 residues. Full variable domain (outside the CDR3, taken from reference TRBV12-5 and TRBJ2-1): DARVTQTPRHKVTEMGQEVTMRCQPILGHNTVFWYRQTMMQGLELLAYFRNRAPLDDSGMPKDRFSAEMPDATLATLKIQPSEPRDSAVYFCASGPGTGGLLEQFFGPGTRLTVL.

This sequence joins TRBV2 and TRBJ2-7; weak D call: TRBD2 (5 bases). CDR1 SNHLY and CDR2 FYNNEI come from the germline V gene. The CDR3 extends over 14 amino acids. V lost 6 bases and J 3 bases, leaving 15 bases between the germline ends. In DNA form, the CDR3 reads TGTGCCAGCAGGGACGACTACTACCTCTACGAGCAGTACTTC. It encodes CASRDDYYLYEQYF. Combining the CDR3 with reference TRBV2 and TRBJ2-7 gives the whole variable domain EPEVTQTPSHQVTQMGQEVILRCVPISNHLYFYWYRQILGQKVEFLVSFYNNEISEKSEIFDDQFSVERPDGSNFTLKIRSTKLEDSAMYFCASRDDYYLYEQYFGPGTRLTVT.

This clonotype has ten or more counts. The genes are TRBV24-1 and TRBJ2-2, with 13 nucleotides matching TRBD2. Germline trimming cut 0 bases from V and 4 bases from J; bases unmatched to any gene: 16. Germline V gives CDR1 KGHDR, CDR2 SFDVKD. There are 22 residues in the CDR3. The CDR3 loop is CATSDLRLRTSGSPTSTGELFF. In DNA form, the CDR3 reads TGTGCCACCAGTGATTTGCGGCTTCGGACTAGCGGGAGCCCCACGAGCACCGGGGAGCTGTTTTTT.

This clonotype appeared many times. This chain joins TRBV4-1 and TRBJ1-2, with 9 positions matching TRBD1. In germline, CDR1 is MGHRA, CDR2 YSYEKL. This CDR3 contains 15 residues. With 2 bases clipped from V and 2 bases from J, the junction kept 3 bases outside the gene matches. The CDR3 region is CASSQPGQGNYGYTF. In DNA, the CDR3 is TGCGCCAGCAGCCAACCTGGACAGGGGAACTATGGCTACACCTTC.

This clonotype has just a few counts. The chain links TRBV5-1 to TRBJ1-1; 8 bases map to TRBD1. The CDR3 is made up of 15 amino acids. Germline loops: CDR1 SGHRS, CDR2 YFSETQ. V trimming: 4 bases; J trimming: 8 bases; junction bases outside the gene matches: 13. The CDR3 spells CASSPTTGGKLEAFF. The DNA for the CDR3 is TGCGCCAGCAGCCCCACAACAGGGGGGAAACTAGAAGCTTTCTTT.

In this sample, this clonotype turned up a few times. The gene calls are TRBV5-1 and TRBJ2-3, with TRBD2 matching 13 bases. This CDR3 spans 15 amino acids. The germline V gene has CDR1 SGHRS and CDR2 YFSETQ. With V trimmed by 4 bases and J by 5 bases, 4 bases remained unmatched. In nucleotides, the CDR3 is TGCGCCAGCAGCACTGGACTAGCGGGAGTAGATACGCAGTATTTT. Protein product: CASSTGLAGVDTQYF.

The V and J genes are TRBV20-1 and TRBJ2-7, with D uncertain. The V gene lost 6 bases and the J gene lost 3 bases, with 15 bases spanning the gap. The CDR3 spans 13 residues. Germline assignment: CDR1 DFQATT and CDR2 SNEGSKA (reference sequence). The CDR3 loop is CSALADPGYEQYV. The CDR3 nucleotides are TGCAGTGCCCTCGCCGATCCCGGCTACGAGCAGTACGTC.

The sample holds a few counts of this clonotype. The chain combines TRBV29-1 with TRBJ1-1; D possibly corresponds to TRBD1 (6 bases). The V gene's germline CDR1 is SQVTM and CDR2 ANQGSEA. V was cut by 7 bases and J by 4 bases, with 16 bases left in between. The CDR3 spans 13 residues. The CDR3 loop is CSAQQGGGTEAFF. CDR3 nucleotides: TGCAGCGCCCAACAGGGAGGGGGCACTGAAGCTTTCTTT.